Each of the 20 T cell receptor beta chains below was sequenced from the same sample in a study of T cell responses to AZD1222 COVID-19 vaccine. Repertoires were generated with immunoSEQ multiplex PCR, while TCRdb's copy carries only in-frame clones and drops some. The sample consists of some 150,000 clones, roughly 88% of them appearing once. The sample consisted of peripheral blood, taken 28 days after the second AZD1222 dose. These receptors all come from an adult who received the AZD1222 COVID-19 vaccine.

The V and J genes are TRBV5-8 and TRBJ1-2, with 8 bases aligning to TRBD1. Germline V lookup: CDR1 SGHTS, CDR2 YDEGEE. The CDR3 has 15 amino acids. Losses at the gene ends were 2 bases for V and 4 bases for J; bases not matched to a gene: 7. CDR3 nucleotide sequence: TGTGCCAGCAGCTTAGGACAGGGACTGGTCTATGGCTACACCTTC. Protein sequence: CASSLGQGLVYGYTF.

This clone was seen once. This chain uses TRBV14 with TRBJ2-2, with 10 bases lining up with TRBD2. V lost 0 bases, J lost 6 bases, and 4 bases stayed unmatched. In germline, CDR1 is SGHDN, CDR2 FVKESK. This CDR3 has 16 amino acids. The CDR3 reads CASSQDQREGSGELFF. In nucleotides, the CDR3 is TGTGCCAGCAGCCAAGATCAGCGGGAGGGTTCCGGGGAGCTGTTTTTT.

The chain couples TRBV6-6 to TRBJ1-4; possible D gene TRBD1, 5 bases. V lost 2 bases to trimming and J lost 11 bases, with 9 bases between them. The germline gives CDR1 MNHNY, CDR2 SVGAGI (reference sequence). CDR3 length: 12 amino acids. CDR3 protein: CASSYDWGKLFF. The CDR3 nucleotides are TGTGCCAGCAGTTACGATTGGGGGAAACTGTTTTTT.

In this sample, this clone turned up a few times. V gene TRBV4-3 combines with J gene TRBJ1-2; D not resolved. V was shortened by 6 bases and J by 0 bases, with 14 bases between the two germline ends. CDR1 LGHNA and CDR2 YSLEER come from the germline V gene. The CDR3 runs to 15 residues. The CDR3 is CASSPGSRTNYGYTF. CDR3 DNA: TGCGCCAGCAGTCCAGGATCTCGTACTAACTATGGCTACACCTTC.

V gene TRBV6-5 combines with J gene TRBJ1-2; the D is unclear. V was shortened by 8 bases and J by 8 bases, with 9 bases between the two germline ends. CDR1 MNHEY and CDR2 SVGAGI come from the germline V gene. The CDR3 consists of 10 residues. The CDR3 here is CASWRVGYTF. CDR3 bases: TGTGCCAGCTGGAGGGTCGGCTACACCTTC.

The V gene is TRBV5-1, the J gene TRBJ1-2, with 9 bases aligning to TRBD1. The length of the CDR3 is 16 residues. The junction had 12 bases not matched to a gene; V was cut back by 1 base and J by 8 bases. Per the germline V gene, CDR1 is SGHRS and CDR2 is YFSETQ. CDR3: CASSLTNRGPTRGYTF. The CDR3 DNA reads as TGCGCCAGCAGCTTGACGAACAGGGGGCCAACCAGGGGCTACACCTTC.

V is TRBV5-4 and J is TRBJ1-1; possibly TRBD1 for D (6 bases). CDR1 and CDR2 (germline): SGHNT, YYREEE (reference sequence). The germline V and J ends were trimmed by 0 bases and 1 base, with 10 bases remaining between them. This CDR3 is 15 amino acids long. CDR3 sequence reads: CASSLEGGRNTEAFF. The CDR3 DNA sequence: TGTGCCAGCAGCTTGGAGGGGGGAAGGAACACTGAAGCTTTCTTT.

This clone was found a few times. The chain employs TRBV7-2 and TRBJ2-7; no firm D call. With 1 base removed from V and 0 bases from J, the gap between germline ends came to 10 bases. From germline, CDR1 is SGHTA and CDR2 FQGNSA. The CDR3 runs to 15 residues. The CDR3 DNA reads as TGTGCCAGCAGCTTAGGGAGACCGAGCTCCTACGAGCAGTACTTC. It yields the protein CASSLGRPSSYEQYF.

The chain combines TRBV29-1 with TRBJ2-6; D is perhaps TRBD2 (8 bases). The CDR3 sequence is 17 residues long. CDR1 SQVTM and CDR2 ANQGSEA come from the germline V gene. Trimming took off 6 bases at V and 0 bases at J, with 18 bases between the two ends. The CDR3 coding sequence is TGCAGCGTCGGGGGGGACAGAAGTGTCTCTGGGGCCAACGTCCTGACTTTC. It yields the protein CSVGGDRSVSGANVLTF.

The CDR3 DNA is TGTGCCAGCGAGGGGCAGGGATCCACAGATACGCAGTATTTT. It specifies CASEGQGSTDTQYF. The chain is built from TRBV2 and TRBJ2-3; D could derive from TRBD1 or TRBD2 (5 bases each). CDR3 length: 14 amino acids. Germline CDR1 reads SNHLY; CDR2 reads FYNNEI. V was trimmed by 8 bases and J by 2 bases, leaving 14 bases between them.

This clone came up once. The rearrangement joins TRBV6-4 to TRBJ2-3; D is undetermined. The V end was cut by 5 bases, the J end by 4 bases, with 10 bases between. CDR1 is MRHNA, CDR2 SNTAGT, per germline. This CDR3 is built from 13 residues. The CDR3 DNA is TGTGCCAGCAGTACAGTAGTGTCAGATACGCAGTATTTT. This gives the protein CASSTVVSDTQYF.

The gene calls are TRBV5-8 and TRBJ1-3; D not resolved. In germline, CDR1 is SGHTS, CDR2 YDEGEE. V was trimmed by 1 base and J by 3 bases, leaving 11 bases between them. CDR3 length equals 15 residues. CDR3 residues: CASSLNTAVGNTIYF. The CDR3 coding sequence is TGTGCCAGCAGCTTGAACACAGCGGTTGGAAACACCATATATTTT.

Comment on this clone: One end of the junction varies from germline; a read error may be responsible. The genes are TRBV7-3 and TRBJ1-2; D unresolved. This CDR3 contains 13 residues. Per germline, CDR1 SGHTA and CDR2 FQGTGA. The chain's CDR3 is CASSLTSSTPSAF. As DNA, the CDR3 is TGTGCCAGCAGCTTAACCTCGAGCACACCCTCCGCCTTC.

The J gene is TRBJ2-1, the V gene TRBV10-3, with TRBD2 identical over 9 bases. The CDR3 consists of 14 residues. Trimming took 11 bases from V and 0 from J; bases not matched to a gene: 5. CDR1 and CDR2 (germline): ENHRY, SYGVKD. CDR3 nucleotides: TGTGCCGCAGGGACTAGCTCCTCCTACAATGAGCAGTTCTTC. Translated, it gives CAAGTSSSYNEQFF.

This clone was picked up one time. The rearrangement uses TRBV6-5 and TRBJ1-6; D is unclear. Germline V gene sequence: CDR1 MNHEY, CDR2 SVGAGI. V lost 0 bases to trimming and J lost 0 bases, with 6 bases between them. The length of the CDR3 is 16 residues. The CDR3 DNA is TGTGCCAGCAGTTACTCAGTGAGCTCCTATAATTCACCCCTCCACTTT. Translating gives CASSYSVSSYNSPLHF.

The CDR3 DNA reads TGTGCCTGGAGTGTACCGGGTGAAGCTTTCTTT. Its translation is CAWSVPGEAFF. The chain recombines TRBV30 with TRBJ1-1; no clear D. The CDR3 length is 11 residues. Per germline, CDR1 GTSNPN and CDR2 SVGIG (reference sequence). Trimming removed 0 bases from V and 7 bases from J, with 6 bases in between.

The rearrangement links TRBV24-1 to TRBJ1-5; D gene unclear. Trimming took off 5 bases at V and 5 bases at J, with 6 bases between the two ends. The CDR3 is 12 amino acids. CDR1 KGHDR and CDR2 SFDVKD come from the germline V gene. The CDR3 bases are TGTGCCACCAGTGCGATGGATCAGCCCCAGCATTTT. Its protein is CATSAMDQPQHF.

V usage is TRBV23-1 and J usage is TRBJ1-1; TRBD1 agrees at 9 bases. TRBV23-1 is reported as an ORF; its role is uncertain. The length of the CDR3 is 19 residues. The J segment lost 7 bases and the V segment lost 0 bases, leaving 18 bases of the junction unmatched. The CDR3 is CASSQSPESGDRVLNEAFF. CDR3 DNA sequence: TGCGCCAGCAGTCAATCCCCCGAATCGGGGGACAGGGTTTTGAATGAAGCTTTCTTT.

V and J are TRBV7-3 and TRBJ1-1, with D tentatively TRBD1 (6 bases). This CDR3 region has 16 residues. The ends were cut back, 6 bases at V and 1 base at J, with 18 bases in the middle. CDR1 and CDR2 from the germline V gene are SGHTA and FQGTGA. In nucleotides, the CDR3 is TGTGCCAGCAGTCAGGCCCGCGGGGGGCGGAACACTGAAGCTTTCTTT. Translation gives CASSQARGGRNTEAFF. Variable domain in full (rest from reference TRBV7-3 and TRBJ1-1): GAGVSQTPSNKVTEKGKYVELRCDPISGHTALYWYRQSLGQGPEFLIYFQGTGAADDSGLPNDRFFAVRPEGSVSTLKIQRTERGDSAVYLCASSQARGGRNTEAFFGQGTRLTVV.

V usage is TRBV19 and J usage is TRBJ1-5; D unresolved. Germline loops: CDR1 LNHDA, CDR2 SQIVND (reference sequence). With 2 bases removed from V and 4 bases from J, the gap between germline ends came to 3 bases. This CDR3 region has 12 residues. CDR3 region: CASSIWNQPQHF. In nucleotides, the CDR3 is TGTGCCAGTAGTATATGGAATCAGCCCCAGCATTTT.